This T cell receptor beta chain is from a study of T cell changes during pregnancy in multiple sclerosis. The CDR3 runs 17 residues. The V gene end was trimmed by 5 bases and the J gene end by 1 base; junction bases not matched to a gene: 11. Germline assignment: CDR1 SGHTA and CDR2 FQGNSA. Assay used: immunoSEQ multiplex PCR; TCRdb lists only in-frame clones, some missing. The table records fewer than 50,000 clones, approximately 90% of them present only once. The chain couples TRBV7-2 to TRBJ2-7, with 10 bases identical to TRBD1. The sample was CD4+ T cells from peripheral blood mononuclear cells, taken in the second trimester of pregnancy. The TCR comes from a female donor in good health, enrolled as a control in a pregnancy study. CDR3 bases: TGTGCCAGCAGCCCGAGACTCGGACAGGGGGAGTCCTACGAGCAGTACTTC. Translating it yields CASSPRLGQGESYEQYF.